At least ten counts were recorded for the clone carrying this T cell receptor (beta chain). An end of the junction differs from the germline gene, which may be a read error. This entry is derived from a study of identical twins. TCRdb reanalysed the 5' RACE reads using MiXCR and keeps one entry per CDR3 protein. This table has around 680,000 distinct CDR3 sequences, roughly 8% appearing once. This CDR3 contains 18 residues. The germline V gene has CDR1 SGHTA and CDR2 FQGNSA. These data also featured in a second study, about yellow fever vaccine responses in identical twins.

This TCR was recovered from a woman aged 18-29 years in good health. V usage is TRBV7-2 and J usage is TRBJ2-2; 7 nucleotides match TRBD2. Sequencing was performed on PBMCs. CDR3 sequence (DNA): TGTGCCAGCAGCCTAGCGGTGGGGCAGGCCCTAAACACCGGGGAGCTGTTTTTT. Amino acids: CASSLAVGQALNTGELFF.